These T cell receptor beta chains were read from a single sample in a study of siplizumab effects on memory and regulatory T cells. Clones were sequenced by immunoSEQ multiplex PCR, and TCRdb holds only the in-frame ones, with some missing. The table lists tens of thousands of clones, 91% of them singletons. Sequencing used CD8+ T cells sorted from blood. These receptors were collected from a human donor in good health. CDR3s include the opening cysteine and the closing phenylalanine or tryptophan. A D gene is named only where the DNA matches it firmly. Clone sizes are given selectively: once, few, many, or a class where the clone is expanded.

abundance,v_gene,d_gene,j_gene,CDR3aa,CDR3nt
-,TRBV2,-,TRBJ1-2,CASSESGYTF,TGTGCCAGCAGTGAATCTGGCTACACCTTC
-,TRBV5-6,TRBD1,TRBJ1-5,CASSEGQGYQPQHF,TGTGCCAGCAGCGAGGGACAGGGTTATCAGCCCCAGCATTTT
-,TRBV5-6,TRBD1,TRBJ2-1,CASSLGQGHNEQFF,TGTGCCAGCAGCCTGGGACAGGGCCACAATGAGCAGTTCTTC
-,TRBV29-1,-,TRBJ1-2,CSVDLAESNYGYTF,TGCAGCGTTGATTTGGCTGAATCTAACTATGGCTACACCTTC
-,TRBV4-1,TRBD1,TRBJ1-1,CASLPGTGTEDTEAFF,TGCGCCAGCCTTCCCGGGACAGGAACCGAGGACACTGAAGCTTTCTTT
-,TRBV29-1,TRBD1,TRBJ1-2,CSVLGQGVYGYTF,TGCAGCGTTCTTGGACAGGGCGTCTATGGCTACACCTTC
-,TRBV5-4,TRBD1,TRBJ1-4,CASSPGDSNEKLFF,TGTGCCAGCAGCCCCGGGGACAGTAATGAAAAACTGTTTTTT
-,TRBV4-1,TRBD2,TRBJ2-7,CASSHQTSGSYEQYF,TGCGCCAGCAGCCACCAGACTAGCGGGAGCTACGAGCAGTACTTC
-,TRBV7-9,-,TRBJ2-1,CASSLVLARNEQFF,TGTGCCAGCAGCTTAGTGCTGGCTCGGAATGAGCAGTTCTTC
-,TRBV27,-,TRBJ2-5,CASGPARETQYF,TGTGCCAGCGGGCCAGCGAGGGAGACCCAGTACTTC
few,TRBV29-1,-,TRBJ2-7,CSGTGEGVDEQYF,TGCAGCGGTACCGGGGAGGGGGTAGACGAGCAGTACTTC
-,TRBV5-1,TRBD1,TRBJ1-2,CASSRGQGNYGYTF,TGCGCCAGCAGCAGGGGACAGGGGAACTATGGCTACACCTTC
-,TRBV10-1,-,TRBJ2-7,CASSQGSSYEQYF,TGCGCCAGCAGTCAGGGGAGCTCCTACGAGCAGTACTTC
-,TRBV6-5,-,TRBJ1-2,CATKEGRNYGYTF,TGTGCCACCAAGGAGGGTAGAAATTATGGCTACACCTTC
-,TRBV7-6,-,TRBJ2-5,CASSFRDSLQETQYF,TGTGCCAGCAGCTTTAGGGACTCGCTACAAGAGACCCAGTACTTC
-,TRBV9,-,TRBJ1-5,CASSQGDSNQPQHF,TGTGCCAGCAGTCAGGGAGATAGCAATCAGCCCCAGCATTTT
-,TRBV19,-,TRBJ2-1,CASTIIGDNYNEQFF,TGTGCCAGTACCATTATAGGGGACAACTACAATGAGCAGTTCTTC
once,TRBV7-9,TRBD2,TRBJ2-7,CASSPTSGEYEQYF,TGTGCCAGCAGTCCGACTAGCGGGGAATACGAGCAGTACTTC
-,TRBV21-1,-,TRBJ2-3,CASKSSPISTDTQYF,TGTGCCAGCAAGTCTTCCCCAATTAGCACAGATACGCAGTATTTT
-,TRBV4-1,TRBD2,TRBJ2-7,CASSRLWGGLDEQYF,TGCGCCAGCAGCCGCCTCTGGGGGGGGTTAGACGAGCAGTACTTC
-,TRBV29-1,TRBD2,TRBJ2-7,CSVGSGGGSYEQYF,TGCAGCGTTGGGTCGGGAGGGGGGTCCTACGAGCAGTACTTC
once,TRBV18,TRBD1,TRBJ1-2,CASSPRDRVTHNYGYTF,TGTGCCAGCTCACCACGGGACAGGGTCACCCATAACTATGGCTACACCTTC
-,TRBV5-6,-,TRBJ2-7,CASKYRSSYEQYF,TGTGCCAGCAAGTACAGGAGCTCCTACGAGCAGTACTTC
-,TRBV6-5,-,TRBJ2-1,CASSYSSYRNYNEQFF,TGTGCCAGCAGTTACTCATCCTACAGGAACTACAATGAGCAGTTCTTC
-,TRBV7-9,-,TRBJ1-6,CASSLGPGVSYNSPLHF,TGTGCCAGCAGCTTGGGACCGGGGGTCTCCTATAATTCACCCCTCCACTTT
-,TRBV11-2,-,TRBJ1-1,CASAKRGEAFF,TGTGCCAGCGCCAAAAGGGGGGAAGCTTTCTTT
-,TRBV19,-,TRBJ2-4,CASSIGAGTKNIQYF,TGTGCCAGTAGTATTGGTGCAGGAACCAAAAACATTCAGTACTTC
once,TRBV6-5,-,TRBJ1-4,CASREKQGPNEKLFF,TGTGCCAGCAGAGAGAAACAGGGCCCCAATGAAAAACTGTTTTTT
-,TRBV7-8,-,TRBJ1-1,CASSPGEPTNTEAFF,TGTGCCAGCAGCCCGGGAGAGCCCACGAACACTGAAGCTTTCTTT
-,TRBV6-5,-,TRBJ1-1,CASSPVRVSTEAFF,TGTGCCAGCAGCCCTGTTAGGGTGAGTACTGAAGCTTTCTTT
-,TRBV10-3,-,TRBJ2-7,CAISDALEQYF,TGTGCCATCAGTGACGCCCTCGAGCAGTACTTC
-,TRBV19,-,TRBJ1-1,CASSPWARNTEAFF,TGTGCCAGTAGTCCGTGGGCCCGGAACACTGAAGCTTTCTTT